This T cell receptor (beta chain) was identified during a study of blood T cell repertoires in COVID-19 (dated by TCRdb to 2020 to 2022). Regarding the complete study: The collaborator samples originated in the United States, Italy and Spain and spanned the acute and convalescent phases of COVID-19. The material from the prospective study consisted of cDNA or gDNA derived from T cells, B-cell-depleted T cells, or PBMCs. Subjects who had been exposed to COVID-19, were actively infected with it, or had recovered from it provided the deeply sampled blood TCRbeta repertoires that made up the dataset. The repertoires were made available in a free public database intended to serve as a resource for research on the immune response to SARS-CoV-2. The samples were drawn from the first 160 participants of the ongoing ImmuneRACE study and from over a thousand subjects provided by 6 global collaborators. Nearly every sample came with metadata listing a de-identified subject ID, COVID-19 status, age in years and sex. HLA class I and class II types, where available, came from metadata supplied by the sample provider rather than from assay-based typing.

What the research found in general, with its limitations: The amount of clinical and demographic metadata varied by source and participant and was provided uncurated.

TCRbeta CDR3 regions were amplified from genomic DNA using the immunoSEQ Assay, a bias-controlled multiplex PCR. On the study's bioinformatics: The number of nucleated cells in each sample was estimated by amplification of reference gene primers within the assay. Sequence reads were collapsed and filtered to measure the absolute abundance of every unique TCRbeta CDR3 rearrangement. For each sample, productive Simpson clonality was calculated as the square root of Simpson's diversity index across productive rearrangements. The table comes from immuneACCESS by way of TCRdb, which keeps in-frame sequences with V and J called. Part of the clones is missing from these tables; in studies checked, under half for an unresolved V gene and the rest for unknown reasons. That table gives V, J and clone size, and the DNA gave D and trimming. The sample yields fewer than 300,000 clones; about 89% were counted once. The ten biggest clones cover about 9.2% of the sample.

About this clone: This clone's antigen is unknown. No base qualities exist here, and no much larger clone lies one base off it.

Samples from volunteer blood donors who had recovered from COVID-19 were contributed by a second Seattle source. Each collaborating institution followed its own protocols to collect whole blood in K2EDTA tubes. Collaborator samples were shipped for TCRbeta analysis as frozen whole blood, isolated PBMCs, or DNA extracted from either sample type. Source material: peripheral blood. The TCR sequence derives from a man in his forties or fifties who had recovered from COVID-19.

The DNA reads TGTGCCATCAGCGACAGGGGCGGCACTGAAGCTTTCTTT. This gives the protein CAISDRGGTEAFF. The chain employs TRBV10-3 and TRBJ1-1, and TRBD1 aligns with 8 junction nucleotides. The germline V gene gives CDR1 as ENHRY and CDR2 as SYGVKD. Reading from cysteine to phenylalanine, the CDR3 counts 13 amino acids. Solely the CDR3 DNA is kept, with 39 bases framed from the first base. Unmatched junction bases come to 4, with V trimmed by 6 bases and J by 4 bases.